These 29 T cell receptor beta chains were all obtained from the same sample, sequenced in a study of T cell repertoires in cytomegalovirus infection. These TCRs are of unknown antigen specificity. From the reads, TCRdb called clonotypes with MiXCR, one entry per CDR3 protein. The sample contains 900,000 to 950,000 distinct CDR3 sequences, around 30% of which appear only once. The specimen was cultured CD8+ T cells from PBMCs, collected from culture after CMV antigen stimulation. The receptors shown here come from a human donor in good health (CMV status not recorded). Some clones in this sample may be carry-over from other donors' samples.

This clonotype was recorded a few times. The chain employs TRBV15 and TRBJ2-1; no clear D gene. CDR3 length: 14 residues. In germline, CDR1 is LNHNV, CDR2 YYDKDF (reference sequence). Trimming took off 4 bases at V and 0 bases at J, with 7 bases between the two ends. CDR3 in DNA: TGTGCCACCAGCAAGGTGGGCTCCTACAATGAGCAGTTCTTC. This encodes CATSKVGSYNEQFF. Variable domain in full (rest from reference TRBV15 and TRBJ2-1): DAMVIQNPRYQVTQFGKPVTLSCSQTLNHNVMYWYQQKSSQAPKLLFHYYDKDFNNEADTPDNFQSRRPNTSFCFLDIRSPGLGDTAMYLCATSKVGSYNEQFFGPGTRLTVL.

V usage is TRBV6-5 and J usage is TRBJ1-1, with 9 bases that match TRBD1. The CDR3 sequence is 16 residues long. Germline-derived CDR1 and CDR2 are MNHEY and SVGAGI. J gave up 0 bases and V 5 bases, and 7 bases lay outside the gene matches. CDR3 nucleotides: TGTGCCAGCAGTATAACCGGACAGGGGCTGAACACTGAAGCTTTCTTT. This sequence encodes CASSITGQGLNTEAFF.

The V and J genes are TRBV7-9 and TRBJ2-5; TRBD1 matches at 9 bases. Germline values: CDR1 SEHNR, CDR2 FQNEAQ (reference sequence). The ends lost 6 bases at V and 1 base at J; junction bases unmatched: 6. The CDR3 has 15 residues. The CDR3, as DNA: TGTGCCAGCAGGATTTTACAGGGGGCCCAAGAGACCCAGTACTTC. This codes for CASRILQGAQETQYF.

This rearrangement joins TRBV5-6 to TRBJ2-2, with 7 nucleotides matching TRBD2. CDR3 size: 16 residues. V shed 4 bases and J 1 base; nucleotides not matched to a gene: 7. Germline V CDR1 and CDR2: SGHDT, YYEEEE. The CDR3 loop is CASSALERGNTGELFF. The CDR3 DNA follows: TGTGCCAGCAGCGCCTTGGAGCGGGGGAACACCGGGGAGCTGTTTTTT.

This clonotype was detected many times. V is TRBV12-3 or TRBV12-4 and J is TRBJ1-6; TRBD1 matches at 7 bases. V lost 7 bases, J lost 8 bases, and 11 bases stayed unmatched. The CDR3 runs to 15 residues. For the CDR3, the DNA is TGTGCCAGCACTCCAGACCCCGGGACAGATTCACCCCTCCACTTT. It specifies CASTPDPGTDSPLHF.

This clonotype was found many times. The CDR3 here is CASSPDLNQPQHF. In nucleotides, the CDR3 is TGTGCCAGCAGCCCTGACTTAAATCAGCCCCAGCATTTT. This sequence joins TRBV7-6 and TRBJ1-5; D is ambiguous. The CDR3 runs to 13 residues. V lost 5 bases and J 4 bases, leaving 9 bases between the germline ends. The V gene's germline CDR1 is SGHVS and CDR2 FNYEAQ.

This clonotype was detected ten times or more. This chain connects TRBV7-3 to TRBJ1-1; unclear D gene. The germline V gene encodes CDR1 SGHTA and CDR2 FQGTGA. The CDR3 extends over 13 amino acids. V was cut by 1 base and J by 1 base, with 4 bases left in between. The CDR3 spells CASSLIANTEAFF. The CDR3 DNA reads TGTGCCAGCAGCTTAATAGCGAACACTGAAGCTTTCTTT. Complete variable domain (other parts from reference TRBV7-3 and TRBJ1-1): GAGVSQTPSNKVTEKGKYVELRCDPISGHTALYWYRQSLGQGPEFLIYFQGTGAADDSGLPNDRFFAVRPEGSVSTLKIQRTERGDSAVYLCASSLIANTEAFFGQGTRLTVV.

This clonotype occurred many times. This rearrangement joins TRBV12-3 or TRBV12-4 to TRBJ2-2; no definite D call. The ends were cut back, 6 bases at V and 1 base at J, with 6 bases in the middle. The CDR3 length is 13 residues. Here the CDR3 DNA reads TGTGCCAGCAGCCCCGGGAACACCGGGGAGCTGTTTTTT. This gives the protein CASSPGNTGELFF.

This clonotype was counted a few times. This chain joins TRBV7-8 and TRBJ1-2, with D maybe TRBD1 (6 bases). The V gene lost 1 base and the J gene lost 9 bases, with 9 bases spanning the gap. The CDR3 has 12 residues. Germline-derived CDR1 and CDR2 are SGHVS and FQNEAQ. This chain's CDR3 is CASSLEGVRYTF. The DNA of the CDR3 is TGTGCCAGCAGCTTAGAGGGGGTTCGCTACACCTTC.

This rearrangement joins TRBV4-3 to TRBJ2-3; D is ambiguous. Trimming left V 1 base short and J 0 bases short, with 5 bases between. The CDR3 contains 14 residues. Germline V CDR1 and CDR2: LGHNA, YSLEER. CDR3 sequence (DNA): TGCGCCAGCAGCCAAGGGGTCAGCACAGATACGCAGTATTTT. Its translation is CASSQGVSTDTQYF.

This clonotype was counted a few times. The chain carries TRBV6-5 and TRBJ1-3, with no clear D. There are 16 residues in the CDR3. CDR1 MNHEY and CDR2 SVGAGI come from the germline V gene. V was trimmed by 6 bases and J by 4 bases, leaving 19 bases between them. CDR3 nucleotide sequence: TGTGCCAGCAGCCCGGGAGTCGGGCCGCTCGGAAACACCATATATTTT. It translates to CASSPGVGPLGNTIYF.

This chain joins TRBV7-9 and TRBJ1-1; weak D call: TRBD1 (6 bases). V gave up 3 bases and J gave up 1 base, with 18 bases separating them. The CDR3 loop spans 17 amino acids. Germline values: CDR1 SEHNR, CDR2 FQNEAQ (reference sequence). In DNA, the CDR3 is TGTGCCAGCAGCTTCGGGTACGGATTGGGACAGAACACTGAAGCTTTCTTT. Protein: CASSFGYGLGQNTEAFF. Looking up the rest from reference TRBV7-9 and TRBJ1-1 gives the full variable domain: DTGVSQNPRHKITKRGQNVTFRCDPISEHNRLYWYRQTLGQGPEFLTYFQNEAQLEKSRLLSDRFSAERPKGSFSTLEIQRTEQGDSAMYLCASSFGYGLGQNTEAFFGQGTRLTVV.

This clonotype was detected a few times. CDR3 region: CASSGRTAYSNQPQHF. As DNA, the CDR3 is TGTGCCAGCAGTGGGAGGACCGCATATAGCAATCAGCCCCAGCATTTT. The chain recombines TRBV2 with TRBJ1-5; no firm D call. From germline, CDR1 is SNHLY and CDR2 FYNNEI. Trimming removed 4 bases at V and 0 bases at J, with 13 bases between. This CDR3 contains 16 residues.

The chain joins TRBV6-2 or TRBV6-3 to TRBJ2-1, with 7 bases that match TRBD2. Germline V CDR1 and CDR2: MNHEY, SVGEGT. Losses at the gene ends were 5 bases for V and 2 bases for J; bases not matched to a gene: 9. The CDR3 totals 16 residues. In nucleotides, the CDR3 is TGTGCCAGCAGTCCCAACCAACTAGCGCCCTACAATGAGCAGTTCTTC. Protein: CASSPNQLAPYNEQFF.

The sample holds many counts of this clonotype. V is TRBV7-2 and J is TRBJ1-1; D ambiguous. Trimming left V 5 bases short and J 1 base short, with 8 bases between. Germline lookup yields CDR1 SGHTA and CDR2 FQGNSA. The CDR3 contains 13 residues. CDR3 DNA: TGTGCCAGCAGCCGGAACGGGAACACTGAAGCTTTCTTT. It translates to CASSRNGNTEAFF.

A few counts support this clonotype. This chain uses TRBV6-5 with TRBJ2-2; D ambiguous. CDR3 length: 16 amino acids. Germline V gene data show CDR1 as MNHEY and CDR2 as SVGAGI. Between the trimmed V and J ends, which lost 2 bases and 0 bases, there was a span of 10 bases. In DNA, the CDR3 is TGTGCCAGCAGTTACAATCCGGATCCGAACACCGGGGAGCTGTTTTTT. Translating gives CASSYNPDPNTGELFF.

In this sample, this clonotype turned up many times. CDR3 residues: CASSLAVADPHNEQFF. The CDR3 DNA follows: TGTGCCAGCAGCTTAGCAGTAGCGGACCCCCACAATGAGCAGTTCTTC. The chain employs TRBV7-2 and TRBJ2-1, with D maybe TRBD2 (6 bases). Germline V gene sequence: CDR1 SGHTA, CDR2 FQGNSA. The V and J ends lost 0 bases and 5 bases respectively, with 14 bases between them. The CDR3 has 16 amino acids.

CDR3 in DNA: TGTGCCAGCAGCCCCCCGACGGACGGTAATTCACCCCTCCACTTT. Translated: CASSPPTDGNSPLHF. The V gene is TRBV11-2, the J gene TRBJ1-6, with D unresolved. The V end lost 5 bases, the J end lost 6 bases, and 14 bases lay between the germline ends. Germline V lookup: CDR1 SGHAT, CDR2 FQNNGV. This CDR3 contains 15 residues.

The chain is built from TRBV6-1 and TRBJ2-7, with D unresolved. CDR3 length equals 14 residues. Trimming took 0 bases from V and 2 from J, leaving 8 bases between them. Germline CDR1 is MNHNS and CDR2 is SASEGT. CDR3 residues: CASSEAPETYEQYF. In DNA form, the CDR3 reads TGTGCCAGCAGTGAAGCGCCTGAGACCTACGAGCAGTACTTC.

This clonotype was seen a handful of times. This chain uses TRBV27 with TRBJ2-7; D is tentatively TRBD1 or TRBD2 (5 bases each). The CDR3 has 19 amino acids. Deletions cut 3 bases from V and 2 bases from J, with 26 bases between. CDR1 is MNHEY, CDR2 SMNVEV, per germline (reference sequence). CDR3 sequence: CASSFSYTNPGTGPYEQYF. As DNA, the CDR3 is TGTGCCAGCAGTTTTAGCTATACGAACCCGGGCACGGGGCCCTACGAGCAGTACTTC.

The V and J genes are TRBV12-5 and TRBJ2-5; no reliable D call. This CDR3 has 12 residues. Germline lookup yields CDR1 LGHNT and CDR2 FRNRAP. V lost 3 bases and J 5 bases, leaving 7 bases between the germline ends. The CDR3 DNA reads TGTGCTAGTGGTTTTTTCTCGGAGACCCAGTACTTC. Its protein product is CASGFFSETQYF.

V and J are TRBV6-5 and TRBJ1-1; weak D call: TRBD1 (5 bases). Germline CDR1 is MNHEY and CDR2 is SVGAGI. Trimming cost V 0 bases and J 4 bases, with 9 bases left between them. The CDR3 consists of 14 residues. The CDR3 sequence: CASSYSGVATEAFF. The CDR3 DNA follows: TGTGCCAGCAGTTACTCGGGGGTGGCCACTGAAGCTTTCTTT.

The chain recombines TRBV12-3 or TRBV12-4 with TRBJ2-1, with 8 bases fitting TRBD1. Germline trimming cut 3 bases from V and 5 bases from J; bases unmatched to any gene: 3. The length of the CDR3 is 14 residues. CDR3 in amino acids: CASSFLGQDNEQFF. The CDR3 bases are TGTGCCAGCAGTTTTCTGGGACAGGACAATGAGCAGTTCTTC.

The J gene is TRBJ2-1, the V gene TRBV12-3 or TRBV12-4, with TRBD2 matching 12 bases. This CDR3 contains 18 residues. The ends lost 2 bases at V and 4 bases at J; junction bases unmatched: 9. In nucleotides, the CDR3 is TGTGCCAGCAGTTTACAGGCGCTAGCGGGGGGGCAATACAATGAGCAGTTCTTC. Protein: CASSLQALAGGQYNEQFF.

This rearrangement joins TRBV27 to TRBJ1-2; TRBD1 is a possible D gene (5 bases). The CDR3 loop spans 15 amino acids. Trimming shortened V by 7 bases and J by 5 bases, and 20 bases separated the two germline ends. In germline, CDR1 is MNHEY, CDR2 SMNVEV (reference sequence). In DNA form, the CDR3 reads TGTGCCAGCAAAGTTTCTTCGGGACGGATATATGGCTACACCTTC. This translates into CASKVSSGRIYGYTF.

The rearrangement links TRBV4-2 to TRBJ1-4; TRBD1 aligns across 7 bases. This CDR3 comprises 15 residues. With V trimmed by 4 bases and J by 6 bases, 8 bases remained unmatched. Germline loops: CDR1 LGHNA, CDR2 YNFKEQ. The chain's CDR3 is CASSRNRGNDEKLFF. DNA of the CDR3: TGTGCCAGCAGCCGTAACAGGGGTAACGATGAAAAACTGTTTTTT.

This clonotype has ten or more counts. The genes are TRBV7-8 and TRBJ2-3, with TRBD2 matching 15 bases. CDR3 length equals 19 residues. V trimming: 7 bases; J trimming: 2 bases; junction bases outside the gene matches: 13. From germline, CDR1 is SGHVS and CDR2 FQNEAQ. CDR3 nucleotides: TGTGCCAGCAAAACAGGACTAGCGGGGGGGCCGAGGGTCACAGATACGCAGTATTTT. Protein: CASKTGLAGGPRVTDTQYF.

The chain carries TRBV6-1 and TRBJ1-5, with D possibly matching TRBD1 (6 bases). Germline V gene sequence: CDR1 MNHNS, CDR2 SASEGT. The CDR3 is made up of 14 amino acids. V lost 5 bases to trimming and J lost 3 bases, with 11 bases between them. The CDR3 DNA sequence: TGTGCCAGCAGTCCGAGGACAGACAATCAGCCCCAGCATTTT. It yields the protein CASSPRTDNQPQHF.

In the case of this clonotype: This clone may be a read error of a much larger clone one base away. The DNA for the CDR3 is TGTGCCAGCAGTTTTCACGTCCTTCCCGGGACTGAAGCTTTCTTT. Residues: CASSFHVLPGTEAFF. This sequence joins TRBV6-5 and TRBJ1-1; D is unresolved. V was shortened by 4 bases and J by 5 bases, with 17 bases between the two germline ends. The germline V gene encodes CDR1 MNHEY and CDR2 SVGAGI. The CDR3 covers 15 residues.